Listed below are T cell receptor beta chains from one sample, sequenced in a study of T cell responses to AZD1222 COVID-19 vaccine. Repertoires were generated with immunoSEQ multiplex PCR, while TCRdb's copy carries only in-frame clones and drops some. The sample consists of about 140,000 clones, around 90% of them appearing once. The sample here was peripheral blood, taken 28 days after the second AZD1222 dose. The receptors were gathered from an adult who received the AZD1222 COVID-19 vaccine. Both conserved end residues are part of each CDR3. Each record gives: J gene, D gene, V gene, clone size, CDR3 protein, CDR3 DNA. The D gene is left open where the match is weak. Part of the rows lack a size; the others show once, few, many or a class for expanded clones.

j_call: TRBJ1-2
d_call: NA
v_call: TRBV18
clone_size: once
cdr3_aa: CASSHGTPTWGYTF
cdr3_nt: TGTGCCAGCTCCCACGGGACACCGACCTGGGGCTACACCTTC

j_call: TRBJ1-1
d_call: NA
v_call: TRBV11-1
clone_size: NA
cdr3_aa: CASSRRELDTEAFF
cdr3_nt: TGTGCCAGCAGCCGCAGGGAATTGGACACTGAAGCTTTCTTT

j_call: TRBJ1-2
d_call: NA
v_call: TRBV5-8
clone_size: once
cdr3_aa: CASSLGGGGRPYGYTF
cdr3_nt: TGTGCCAGCAGCCTCGGAGGGGGGGGGCGCCCCTATGGCTACACCTTC

j_call: TRBJ2-5
d_call: TRBD2
v_call: TRBV27
clone_size: once
cdr3_aa: CASSEPGTSLKTQYF
cdr3_nt: TGTGCCAGCAGTGAGCCAGGGACTAGCTTAAAGACCCAGTACTTC

j_call: TRBJ2-5
d_call: NA
v_call: TRBV5-1
clone_size: NA
cdr3_aa: CASSLRPGAETQYF
cdr3_nt: TGCGCCAGCAGCTTGCGGCCAGGGGCCGAGACCCAGTACTTC

j_call: TRBJ2-5
d_call: TRBD1
v_call: TRBV2
clone_size: once
cdr3_aa: CASRDRGETQYF
cdr3_nt: TGTGCCAGCAGGGACAGGGGAGAGACCCAGTACTTC

j_call: TRBJ1-2
d_call: TRBD1
v_call: TRBV18
clone_size: NA
cdr3_aa: CASSPGQENYGYTF
cdr3_nt: TGTGCCAGCTCACCGGGACAGGAAAACTATGGCTACACCTTC

j_call: TRBJ2-6
d_call: TRBD1
v_call: TRBV29-1
clone_size: NA
cdr3_aa: CSVAGWGTGAYSGANVLTF
cdr3_nt: TGCAGCGTTGCCGGGTGGGGGACAGGGGCTTACTCTGGGGCCAACGTCCTGACTTTC

j_call: TRBJ1-2
d_call: NA
v_call: TRBV5-5
clone_size: NA
cdr3_aa: CASSPRTEPYGYTF
cdr3_nt: TGTGCCAGCAGCCCAAGGACAGAACCGTATGGCTACACCTTC

j_call: TRBJ1-4
d_call: NA
v_call: TRBV7-9
clone_size: NA
cdr3_aa: CASSVTGFTNEKLFF
cdr3_nt: TGTGCCAGCAGCGTAACCGGGTTTACTAATGAAAAACTGTTTTTT

j_call: TRBJ2-3
d_call: NA
v_call: TRBV7-6
clone_size: NA
cdr3_aa: CASSSRDVGRDTQYF
cdr3_nt: TGTGCCAGCAGCTCCCGGGACGTAGGGAGAGATACGCAGTATTTT

j_call: TRBJ1-2
d_call: NA
v_call: TRBV3-1/TRBV3-2
clone_size: NA
cdr3_aa: CASSQDTNSRRGYTF
cdr3_nt: TGTGCCAGCAGCCAAGATACCAATTCGAGGAGAGGCTACACCTTC

j_call: TRBJ2-3
d_call: TRBD2
v_call: TRBV3-1/TRBV3-2
clone_size: NA
cdr3_aa: CASSRELAGVLDTQYF
cdr3_nt: TGTGCCAGCAGCCGCGAGCTAGCGGGGGTTTTAGATACGCAGTATTTT

j_call: TRBJ2-7
d_call: TRBD1
v_call: TRBV5-1
clone_size: NA
cdr3_aa: CASRISGQGTYEQYF
cdr3_nt: TGCGCCAGCAGAATCTCCGGACAGGGGACCTACGAGCAGTACTTC

j_call: TRBJ1-4
d_call: NA
v_call: TRBV28
clone_size: NA
cdr3_aa: CALLVNEKLFF
cdr3_nt: TGTGCTTTGTTAGTTAATGAAAAACTGTTTTTT

j_call: TRBJ2-1
d_call: NA
v_call: TRBV18
clone_size: NA
cdr3_aa: CASSPVTDRYYNEQFF
cdr3_nt: TGTGCCAGCTCACCAGTAACAGATCGTTACTACAATGAGCAGTTCTTC

j_call: TRBJ1-1
d_call: NA
v_call: TRBV7-9
clone_size: NA
cdr3_aa: CASSLAGTLGAFF
cdr3_nt: TGTGCCAGCAGCTTAGCCGGGACGTTAGGAGCTTTCTTT

j_call: TRBJ1-1
d_call: NA
v_call: TRBV28
clone_size: NA
cdr3_aa: CASITMTGNTEAFF
cdr3_nt: TGTGCCAGCATCACTATGACTGGGAACACTGAAGCTTTCTTT

j_call: TRBJ2-6
d_call: NA
v_call: TRBV5-1
clone_size: NA
cdr3_aa: CASSSERRPSGANVLTF
cdr3_nt: TGCGCCAGCAGCTCTGAGAGACGGCCCTCTGGGGCCAACGTCCTGACTTTC

j_call: TRBJ2-1
d_call: NA
v_call: TRBV10-3
clone_size: NA
cdr3_aa: CAIGVAGTNEQFF
cdr3_nt: TGTGCCATCGGGGTAGCCGGCACCAATGAGCAGTTCTTC

j_call: TRBJ2-4
d_call: NA
v_call: TRBV7-9
clone_size: NA
cdr3_aa: CASSLGGVKNIQYF
cdr3_nt: TGTGCCAGCAGCTTGGGAGGAGTCAAAAACATTCAGTACTTC

j_call: TRBJ1-5
d_call: NA
v_call: TRBV11-3
clone_size: NA
cdr3_aa: CASSPNETQYSNQPQHF
cdr3_nt: TGTGCCAGCAGCCCCAACGAGACTCAATATAGCAATCAGCCCCAGCATTTT

j_call: TRBJ2-3
d_call: TRBD1
v_call: TRBV19
clone_size: NA
cdr3_aa: CASRLGGQGPTDTQYF
cdr3_nt: TGTGCCAGTAGATTGGGGGGACAGGGCCCCACAGATACGCAGTATTTT

j_call: TRBJ2-1
d_call: NA
v_call: TRBV7-2
clone_size: once
cdr3_aa: CASSTQTGSYNEQFF
cdr3_nt: TGTGCCAGCAGCACCCAGACAGGATCTTACAATGAGCAGTTCTTC

j_call: TRBJ2-7
d_call: NA
v_call: TRBV14
clone_size: few
cdr3_aa: CASSQGMRAEQYF
cdr3_nt: TGTGCCAGCAGCCAAGGGATGAGGGCCGAGCAGTACTTC

j_call: TRBJ2-7
d_call: NA
v_call: TRBV28
clone_size: few
cdr3_aa: CASSLTETYEQYF
cdr3_nt: TGTGCCAGCAGTTTGACTGAAACCTACGAGCAGTACTTC

j_call: TRBJ1-5
d_call: TRBD1
v_call: TRBV30
clone_size: NA
cdr3_aa: CAWSVQGARINQPQHF
cdr3_nt: TGTGCCTGGAGTGTGCAGGGGGCGAGGATCAATCAGCCCCAGCATTTT

j_call: TRBJ1-1
d_call: NA
v_call: TRBV3-1/TRBV3-2
clone_size: once
cdr3_aa: CASSQVPLREVTEAFF
cdr3_nt: TGTGCCAGCAGCCAAGTCCCCCTAAGGGAGGTCACTGAAGCTTTCTTT

j_call: TRBJ2-2
d_call: NA
v_call: TRBV5-1
clone_size: NA
cdr3_aa: CASSLDASTIRDTGELFF
cdr3_nt: TGCGCCAGCAGCTTGGATGCCTCGACTATCCGGGACACCGGGGAGCTGTTTTTT

j_call: TRBJ1-1
d_call: NA
v_call: TRBV5-5
clone_size: NA
cdr3_aa: CASSLDPDSGTEAFF
cdr3_nt: TGTGCCAGCAGCTTGGACCCCGACTCGGGCACTGAAGCTTTCTTT

j_call: TRBJ1-2
d_call: TRBD1
v_call: TRBV19
clone_size: NA
cdr3_aa: CASSMGGQGNYGYTF
cdr3_nt: TGTGCCAGTAGTATGGGAGGACAGGGTAACTATGGCTACACCTTC

j_call: TRBJ2-6
d_call: NA
v_call: TRBV6-5
clone_size: NA
cdr3_aa: CASSSPGGFQANVLTF
cdr3_nt: TGTGCCAGCAGTTCCCCCGGGGGCTTCCAGGCCAACGTCCTGACTTTC

j_call: TRBJ1-2
d_call: TRBD1
v_call: TRBV7-3
clone_size: NA
cdr3_aa: CASSPQQGEDGYTF
cdr3_nt: TGTGCCAGCAGCCCACAACAGGGGGAAGATGGCTACACCTTC

j_call: TRBJ2-7
d_call: NA
v_call: TRBV5-8
clone_size: NA
cdr3_aa: CASSPRRDEQYF
cdr3_nt: TGTGCCAGCAGCCCCCGAAGAGACGAGCAGTACTTC

j_call: TRBJ1-1
d_call: NA
v_call: TRBV11-1
clone_size: NA
cdr3_aa: CASTLNTPTEAFF
cdr3_nt: TGTGCCAGCACCCTAAATACCCCCACTGAAGCTTTCTTT

j_call: TRBJ2-3
d_call: NA
v_call: TRBV19
clone_size: once
cdr3_aa: CASSILGSASTDTQYF
cdr3_nt: TGTGCCAGTAGTATCTTGGGCAGCGCTAGCACAGATACGCAGTATTTT

j_call: TRBJ1-3
d_call: NA
v_call: TRBV6-5
clone_size: few
cdr3_aa: CASRANRYSGNTIYF
cdr3_nt: TGTGCCAGCAGGGCCAACAGGTACTCTGGAAACACCATATATTTT

j_call: TRBJ2-1
d_call: TRBD1
v_call: TRBV28
clone_size: NA
cdr3_aa: CASLRGDSDEQFF
cdr3_nt: TGTGCCAGCTTAAGAGGGGACAGCGATGAGCAGTTCTTC

j_call: TRBJ2-1
d_call: TRBD2
v_call: TRBV11-2
clone_size: NA
cdr3_aa: CASSLLAVYNEQFF
cdr3_nt: TGTGCCAGCAGCCTACTAGCGGTATACAATGAGCAGTTCTTC

j_call: TRBJ2-7
d_call: TRBD2
v_call: TRBV5-1
clone_size: NA
cdr3_aa: CASSLEVAGGPSYEQYF
cdr3_nt: TGCGCCAGCAGCTTGGAGGTAGCGGGAGGGCCGTCCTACGAGCAGTACTTC

j_call: TRBJ2-3
d_call: TRBD2
v_call: TRBV7-3
clone_size: NA
cdr3_aa: CASSYSGGASDTQYF
cdr3_nt: TGTGCCAGCAGCTATAGCGGGGGGGCATCAGATACGCAGTATTTT

j_call: TRBJ1-2
d_call: NA
v_call: TRBV24-1
clone_size: few
cdr3_aa: CATSVRDYGYTF
cdr3_nt: TGTGCCACCAGTGTCCGTGACTATGGCTACACCTTC

j_call: TRBJ2-7
d_call: TRBD2
v_call: TRBV11-2
clone_size: NA
cdr3_aa: CASSFSSSGGYEQYF
cdr3_nt: TGTGCCAGCAGCTTCTCGTCCAGCGGGGGCTACGAGCAGTACTTC

j_call: TRBJ1-2
d_call: NA
v_call: TRBV29-1
clone_size: NA
cdr3_aa: CSAEGGDFSGYTF
cdr3_nt: TGCAGCGCCGAGGGTGGTGATTTCTCTGGCTACACCTTC

j_call: TRBJ2-3
d_call: NA
v_call: TRBV3-1/TRBV3-2
clone_size: NA
cdr3_aa: CASSQVLSGDTQYF
cdr3_nt: TGTGCCAGCAGCCAAGTTCTATCGGGAGATACGCAGTATTTT

j_call: TRBJ2-1
d_call: NA
v_call: TRBV24-1
clone_size: NA
cdr3_aa: CATSGTRPTYNEQFF
cdr3_nt: TGTGCCACCAGTGGAACCCGCCCTACCTACAATGAGCAGTTCTTC